The clone carrying this T cell receptor (beta chain) has only a few counts. The data stem from a study of T cell changes during pregnancy in multiple sclerosis. The assay was immunoSEQ multiplex PCR, and TCRdb's table has in-frame clones only and misses some. The sample lists approximately 97,000 clones; around 91% were seen once. The specimen was peripheral blood, collected after pregnancy. This clonotype was obtained from a female donor in good health, enrolled as a control in a pregnancy study.

CDR3 bases: TGTGCCAGCAGCTTACGGGTTGGACAGCCCCAGCATTTT. Its translation is CASSLRVGQPQHF. This sequence joins TRBV7-9 and TRBJ1-5; D call uncertain. CDR1 and CDR2 from the germline V gene are SEHNR and FQNEAQ (reference sequence). There are 13 residues in the CDR3. The germline V and J ends were trimmed by 2 bases and 7 bases, with 9 bases remaining between them. The full variable domain, with the rest looked up from reference TRBV7-9 and TRBJ1-5, is DTGVSQNPRHKITKRGQNVTFRCDPISEHNRLYWYRQTLGQGPEFLTYFQNEAQLEKSRLLSDRFSAERPKGSFSTLEIQRTEQGDSAMYLCASSLRVGQPQHFGDGTRLSIL.